The 32 T cell receptor beta chains reported below all come from one sample, sequenced in a study of molecular identifiers for immune sequencing clone quantification. Each CDR3 protein gets one entry after TCRdb re-called the PCR reads with MiXCR. The sample has around 460,000 distinct CDR3 sequences, roughly 25% seen once. The sequencing sample was made of naive CD8+ T cells from blood, with Jurkat cell RNA spiked in. The subset was: FACS-sorted CD8+CD4-CCR7+CD45RA+ naive T cells. The source of these receptors is a human donor in good health. Some libraries in this study had Jurkat cell RNA spiked in.

This clonotype has only a few counts. CDR3 sequence (DNA): TGTGCCAGCAGTTTATTGGCCTACACTGAAGCTTTCTTT. Protein sequence: CASSLLAYTEAFF. This chain uses TRBV12-3 or TRBV12-4 with TRBJ1-1, with D unresolved. The V end was cut by 2 bases, the J end by 3 bases, with 7 bases between. The CDR3 consists of 13 residues.

This clonotype was picked up a small number of times. For the CDR3, the DNA is TGTGCCAGCAGCCAAGAGACAGAGGGCACAGATACGCAGTATTTT. Translation: CASSQETEGTDTQYF. This chain uses TRBV3-1 with TRBJ2-3, with D possibly TRBD1 on 5 matching bases. This CDR3 has 15 residues. V shed 0 bases and J shed 1 base, with 8 bases lying between them. Germline V gene lookup returns CDR1 LGHDT and CDR2 YNNKEL (reference sequence).

At least ten counts were recorded for this clonotype. The genes are TRBV29-1 and TRBJ2-1; D remains unclear. This CDR3 has 15 residues. With 6 bases removed from V and 0 bases from J, the gap between germline ends came to 15 bases. Germline loops: CDR1 SQVTM, CDR2 ANQGSEA. The CDR3 DNA is TGCAGCGTGGACGAAGGCTCCAGCTCCTACAATGAGCAGTTCTTC. This sequence encodes CSVDEGSSSYNEQFF.

The chain links TRBV7-9 to TRBJ2-1, with 10 bases identical to TRBD2. Per the germline V gene, CDR1 is SEHNR and CDR2 is FQNEAQ (reference sequence). Trimming removed 6 bases from V and 8 bases from J; junction bases left unmatched: 4. CDR3 size: 13 residues. The CDR3 protein is CASSLAGVYEQFF. Written as DNA, the CDR3 is TGTGCCAGCAGTCTAGCGGGAGTATATGAGCAGTTCTTC.

The chain couples TRBV6-2 or TRBV6-3 to TRBJ1-1; D uncertain. Germline V gene sequence: CDR1 MNHEY, CDR2 SVGEGT. The CDR3 is made up of 12 amino acids. The V and J ends lost 3 bases and 10 bases respectively, with 12 bases between them. CDR3 amino acids: CASSYRTDGAFF. The CDR3 region has the DNA TGTGCCAGCAGTTATAGGACGGATGGAGCTTTCTTT.

This clonotype occurred many times. V gene TRBV5-1 combines with J gene TRBJ2-7; 8 bases map to TRBD2. V was pared by 4 bases and J by 3 bases, with 9 bases of the junction left unmatched. The germline V gene has CDR1 SGHRS and CDR2 YFSETQ. There are 15 residues in the CDR3. CDR3 residues: CASSPAGLADYEQYF. The CDR3 DNA reads as TGCGCCAGCAGCCCGGCAGGACTAGCAGACTACGAGCAGTACTTC.

This chain links TRBV24-1 with TRBJ2-3; 14 bases map to TRBD2. Trimming at V came to 5 bases and at J to 5 bases, leaving 8 bases not matched to a gene. From germline, CDR1 is KGHDR and CDR2 SFDVKD. The CDR3 has 17 amino acids. As DNA, the CDR3 is TGTGCCACCAGTGGTACGACTAGCGGGGGGGCAAGAGATACGCAGTATTTT. It translates to CATSGTTSGGARDTQYF.

This clonotype showed up many times. The V and J genes are TRBV7-6 and TRBJ2-5; the D gene is possibly TRBD2 (5 bases). This CDR3 comprises 15 residues. Germline V gives CDR1 SGHVS, CDR2 FNYEAQ. V was trimmed by 1 base and J by 3 bases, leaving 12 bases between them. CDR3 in DNA: TGTGCCAGCAGCTTAGAACTAGTTCGGGAAGAGACCCAGTACTTC. Its protein product is CASSLELVREETQYF. The whole variable domain, filled in from reference TRBV7-6 and TRBJ2-5, reads GAGVSQSPRYKVTKRGQDVALRCDPISGHVSLYWYRQALGQGPEFLTYFNYEAQQDKSGLPNDRFSAERPEGSISTLTIQRTEQRDSAMYRCASSLELVREETQYFGPGTRLLVL.

Regarding this clonotype: A much larger clone lies one base from this, so it may be a read error. The chain links TRBV5-1 to TRBJ2-7; the D gene is possibly TRBD2 (5 bases). This CDR3 is 14 amino acids long. The germline V gene has CDR1 SGHRS and CDR2 YFSETQ. The V gene lost 7 bases and the J gene lost 3 bases, with 17 bases spanning the gap. The CDR3 protein is CASAPGRALYEQYF. Written as DNA, the CDR3 is TGCGCCAGCGCCCCGGGAAGGGCCCTCTACGAGCAGTACTTC.

This clonotype was detected many times. This rearrangement joins TRBV28 to TRBJ2-3; TRBD1 might be the D (6 bases). The CDR3 extends over 17 amino acids. Germline lookup yields CDR1 MDHEN and CDR2 SYDVKM. Trimming removed 4 bases from V and 1 base from J, with 18 bases in between. The CDR3 bases are TGTGCCAGCAGTTCCAACAGGGTAGTGTACCGCACAGATACGCAGTATTTT. This gives the protein CASSSNRVVYRTDTQYF.

This clonotype was counted ten times or more. The chain joins TRBV9 to TRBJ2-3; 9 bases align to TRBD2. V lost 0 bases to trimming and J lost 6 bases; unmatched junction nucleotides: 8. Germline V gives CDR1 SGDLS, CDR2 YYNGEE. CDR3 length: 16 amino acids. As DNA, the CDR3 is TGTGCCAGCAGCGTAGACCGGACTAGCGCTCCTGATACGCAGTATTTT. Encoded protein: CASSVDRTSAPDTQYF.

This chain connects TRBV23-1 to TRBJ2-1, with TRBD1 identical over 10 bases. TRBV23-1 qualifies as an ORF whose function is uncertain. There are 16 residues in the CDR3. V trimming: 3 bases; J trimming: 2 bases; junction bases outside the gene matches: 4. The CDR3 nucleotides are TGCGCCAGCAGTCATCCGGACAGGGGGACCTACAATGAGCAGTTCTTC. This codes for CASSHPDRGTYNEQFF.

A note on this clonotype: One end of the junction does not line up with germline, which may come from a read error. The rearrangement links TRBV30 to TRBJ1-2; no definite D call. This CDR3 is built from 12 residues. Germline-derived CDR1 and CDR2 are GTSNPN and SVGIG (reference sequence). This CDR3 is CAWRRQVYGHTF. The CDR3 DNA is TGTGCCTGGAGGAGGCAGGTCTATGGCCACACCTTC.

The V call is TRBV20-1, the J call TRBJ2-2; 8 bases match TRBD2. V was clipped by 5 bases and J by 6 bases; unmatched bases: 20. The CDR3 extends over 18 amino acids. Looked up from germline, CDR1 is DFQATT and CDR2 is SNEGSKA (reference sequence). CDR3 residues: CSASRPSAGGRIAGELFF. The DNA of the CDR3 is TGCAGTGCTTCCCGCCCGTCGGCGGGGGGTAGGATCGCCGGGGAGCTGTTTTTT.

In this sample, this clonotype turned up a few times. This chain joins TRBV7-9 and TRBJ2-7; 9 nucleotides align to TRBD2. This CDR3 is built from 16 residues. Unmatched junction bases numbered 11, after V lost 4 bases and J lost 4 bases. Germline CDR1 reads SEHNR; CDR2 reads FQNEAQ (reference sequence). The CDR3: CASSSSVASGDYEQYF. Here the CDR3 DNA reads TGTGCCAGCAGCTCGAGCGTAGCTAGCGGGGATTACGAGCAGTACTTC.

Only a few counts were recorded for this clonotype. This rearrangement joins TRBV2 to TRBJ2-1; the D call may be TRBD1 or TRBD2 (6 bases each). This CDR3 has 17 amino acids. Between the trimmed V and J ends, which lost 1 base and 10 bases, there was a span of 23 bases. CDR1 SNHLY and CDR2 FYNNEI come from the germline V gene. Here the CDR3 reads CASSEGVYGGAGEEQFF. DNA of the CDR3: TGTGCCAGCAGTGAAGGGGTGTACGGGGGCGCAGGAGAGGAGCAGTTCTTC.

This clonotype appeared many times. V gene TRBV6-2 or TRBV6-3 combines with J gene TRBJ2-1; either TRBD1 or TRBD2 may fit D (5 bases each). The CDR3 is 13 amino acids. The germline V gene encodes CDR1 MNHEY and CDR2 SVGEGT. Trimming stripped 0 bases from V and 14 bases from J, with 14 bases between. DNA for the CDR3: TGTGCCAGCAGTTACTCTAGCCGGGACGGAAAGTTCTTC. Residues: CASSYSSRDGKFF.

Regarding this clonotype: The CDR3 ends on some other residue instead of the conserved phenylalanine or tryptophan, so this is likely a read error. The V and J genes are TRBV7-9 and TRBJ2-5; D could derive from TRBD1 or TRBD2 (6 bases each). Germline V gene data show CDR1 as SEHNR and CDR2 as FQNEAQ (reference sequence). V shed 1 base and J shed 4 bases, with 16 bases lying between them. This CDR3 comprises 16 residues. Here the CDR3 reads CASSLVERGRGETQYS. The CDR3 DNA follows: TGTGCCAGCAGCTTAGTTGAACGGGGGCGCGGAGAGACCCAGTACTCC.

This clonotype was detected a few times. V is TRBV6-2 or TRBV6-3 and J is TRBJ1-5; 8 positions match TRBD1. Trimming took 2 bases from V and 1 from J; bases not matched to a gene: 7. The CDR3 covers 17 residues. In germline, CDR1 is MNHEY, CDR2 SVGEGT. CDR3 sequence reads: CASSYESGGGSNQPQHF. The CDR3, as DNA: TGTGCCAGCAGTTACGAGTCAGGGGGCGGAAGCAATCAGCCCCAGCATTTT.

As to this clonotype: A much larger clone lies a single base off, so this may be a read error. The J gene is TRBJ2-7, the V gene TRBV5-6; no clear D gene. The CDR3 has 13 amino acids. Germline V CDR1 and CDR2: SGHDT, YYEEEE. CDR3 sequence reads: CAGSLVGRWEQYF. CDR3 in DNA: TGTGCCGGCAGCTTGGTCGGTCGCTGGGAGCAGTACTTC.

This clonotype was counted a few times. The chain joins TRBV5-6 to TRBJ2-7; the D call may be TRBD1 or TRBD2 (5 bases each). The CDR3 sequence is 14 residues long. From germline, CDR1 is SGHDT and CDR2 YYEEEE. V shed 4 bases and J shed 9 bases, with 20 bases lying between them. CDR3 DNA sequence: TGTGCCAGCAGCCTCGGGACCGGGGTGCTTGGGCAGTACTTC. Encoded protein: CASSLGTGVLGQYF.

This chain uses TRBV20-1 with TRBJ2-7, with 8 bases fitting TRBD2. Per the germline V gene, CDR1 is DFQATT and CDR2 is SNEGSKA (reference sequence). J lost 4 bases, V lost 0 bases, and 5 bases had no gene match. The CDR3 length is 14 residues. In nucleotides, the CDR3 is TGCAGTGCTAGAGATGTAGCGGGGAGTTACGAGCAGTACTTC. This gives the protein CSARDVAGSYEQYF.

V usage is TRBV27 and J usage is TRBJ1-1; D may be TRBD1 (5 bases). V was trimmed by 2 bases and J by 4 bases, leaving 11 bases between them. This CDR3 is built from 14 residues. Germline V lookup: CDR1 MNHEY, CDR2 SMNVEV (reference sequence). The CDR3, as DNA: TGTGCCAGCAGTTTAAAGGTGGGGGGCACTGAAGCTTTCTTT. Residues: CASSLKVGGTEAFF.

This clonotype came up many times. The J gene is TRBJ2-5, the V gene TRBV12-3 or TRBV12-4, with 10 bases lining up with TRBD1. The CDR3 spans 19 residues. Unmatched junction bases numbered 20, after V lost 6 bases and J lost 4 bases. CDR3 in amino acids: CASRGRVAGEGQGRETQYF. The DNA for the CDR3 is TGTGCCAGCAGGGGCCGTGTTGCGGGTGAGGGACAGGGGAGAGAGACCCAGTACTTC.

There are many counts of this clonotype. The chain uses TRBV9 and TRBJ2-3; D uncertain. CDR1 and CDR2 from the germline V gene are SGDLS and YYNGEE. The V and J ends lost 0 bases and 2 bases respectively, with 1 base between them. CDR3 length: 12 amino acids. This CDR3 is CASSVATDTQYF. CDR3 sequence (DNA): TGTGCCAGCAGCGTAGCCACAGATACGCAGTATTTT.

Details on this clonotype: The conserved closing phenylalanine or tryptophan is absent in this CDR3, likely reflecting a read error. The chain couples TRBV7-9 to TRBJ2-7; D perhaps matches TRBD1 (5 bases). The germline V gene has CDR1 SEHNR and CDR2 FQNEAQ (reference sequence). V gave up 1 base and J gave up 6 bases, with 7 bases separating them. The CDR3 extends over 12 amino acids. As DNA, the CDR3 is TGTGCCAGCAGCTTAGGGGGCGCCGAGCAGTACTCC. This codes for CASSLGGAEQYS.

As regards this clonotype: At one end, the junction sequence differs from germline, possibly due to a read error. The chain employs TRBV6-5 and TRBJ2-5; D is perhaps TRBD2 (6 bases). The CDR3 contains 15 residues. Per germline, CDR1 MNHEY and CDR2 SVGAGI. The CDR3, as DNA: TGTGCCAGCAGTTACACCACGGGGGTCCAAGAGCCCCAGAACTTC. This translates into CASSYTTGVQEPQNF.

The chain carries TRBV10-2 and TRBJ1-1, with no clear D. With 6 bases removed from V and 1 base from J, the gap between germline ends came to 9 bases. CDR3 size: 13 residues. Per germline, CDR1 WSHSY and CDR2 SAAADI. DNA for the CDR3: TGCGCCAGCAGGGACCCCGAGAACACTGAAGCTTTCTTT. Encoded protein: CASRDPENTEAFF.

A few counts support this clonotype. V and J are TRBV20-1 and TRBJ1-4; perhaps TRBD1 as D (5 bases). V shed 5 bases and J shed 2 bases, with 21 bases lying between them. Germline V CDR1 and CDR2: DFQATT, SNEGSKA (reference sequence). The CDR3 totals 17 residues. In DNA, the CDR3 is TGCAGTGCTCCCAACTTGGGGGAGATGCTGACTAATGAAAAACTGTTTTTT. Protein: CSAPNLGEMLTNEKLFF.

V gene TRBV13 combines with J gene TRBJ1-3, with unresolved D. Germline CDR1 is PRHDT and CDR2 is FYEKMQ (reference sequence). Trimming removed 0 bases from V and 3 bases from J, with 12 bases in between. The CDR3 contains 16 residues. DNA for the CDR3: TGTGCCAGCAGCTTAGGGGGTCGGGGTTTTGGAAACACCATATATTTT. Translated: CASSLGGRGFGNTIYF.

This sequence joins TRBV4-1 and TRBJ2-1, with D maybe TRBD2 (6 bases). The CDR3 sequence is 14 residues long. Germline assignment: CDR1 MGHRA and CDR2 YSYEKL. V gave up 4 bases and J gave up 8 bases, with 15 bases separating them. The CDR3 DNA reads as TGCGCCAGCAGCCCCGATGCGGGGAGCGATGAGCAGTTCTTC. It specifies CASSPDAGSDEQFF.

This sequence joins TRBV7-9 and TRBJ2-2; D may be TRBD2 (6 bases). CDR1 SEHNR and CDR2 FQNEAQ come from the germline V gene (reference sequence). Trimming pared 5 bases from V and 3 bases from J, leaving 16 bases between. The length of the CDR3 is 16 residues. The CDR3 protein is CASSPKDYPYTGELFF. The CDR3 DNA reads TGTGCCAGCAGCCCTAAGGACTATCCTTACACCGGGGAGCTGTTTTTT.